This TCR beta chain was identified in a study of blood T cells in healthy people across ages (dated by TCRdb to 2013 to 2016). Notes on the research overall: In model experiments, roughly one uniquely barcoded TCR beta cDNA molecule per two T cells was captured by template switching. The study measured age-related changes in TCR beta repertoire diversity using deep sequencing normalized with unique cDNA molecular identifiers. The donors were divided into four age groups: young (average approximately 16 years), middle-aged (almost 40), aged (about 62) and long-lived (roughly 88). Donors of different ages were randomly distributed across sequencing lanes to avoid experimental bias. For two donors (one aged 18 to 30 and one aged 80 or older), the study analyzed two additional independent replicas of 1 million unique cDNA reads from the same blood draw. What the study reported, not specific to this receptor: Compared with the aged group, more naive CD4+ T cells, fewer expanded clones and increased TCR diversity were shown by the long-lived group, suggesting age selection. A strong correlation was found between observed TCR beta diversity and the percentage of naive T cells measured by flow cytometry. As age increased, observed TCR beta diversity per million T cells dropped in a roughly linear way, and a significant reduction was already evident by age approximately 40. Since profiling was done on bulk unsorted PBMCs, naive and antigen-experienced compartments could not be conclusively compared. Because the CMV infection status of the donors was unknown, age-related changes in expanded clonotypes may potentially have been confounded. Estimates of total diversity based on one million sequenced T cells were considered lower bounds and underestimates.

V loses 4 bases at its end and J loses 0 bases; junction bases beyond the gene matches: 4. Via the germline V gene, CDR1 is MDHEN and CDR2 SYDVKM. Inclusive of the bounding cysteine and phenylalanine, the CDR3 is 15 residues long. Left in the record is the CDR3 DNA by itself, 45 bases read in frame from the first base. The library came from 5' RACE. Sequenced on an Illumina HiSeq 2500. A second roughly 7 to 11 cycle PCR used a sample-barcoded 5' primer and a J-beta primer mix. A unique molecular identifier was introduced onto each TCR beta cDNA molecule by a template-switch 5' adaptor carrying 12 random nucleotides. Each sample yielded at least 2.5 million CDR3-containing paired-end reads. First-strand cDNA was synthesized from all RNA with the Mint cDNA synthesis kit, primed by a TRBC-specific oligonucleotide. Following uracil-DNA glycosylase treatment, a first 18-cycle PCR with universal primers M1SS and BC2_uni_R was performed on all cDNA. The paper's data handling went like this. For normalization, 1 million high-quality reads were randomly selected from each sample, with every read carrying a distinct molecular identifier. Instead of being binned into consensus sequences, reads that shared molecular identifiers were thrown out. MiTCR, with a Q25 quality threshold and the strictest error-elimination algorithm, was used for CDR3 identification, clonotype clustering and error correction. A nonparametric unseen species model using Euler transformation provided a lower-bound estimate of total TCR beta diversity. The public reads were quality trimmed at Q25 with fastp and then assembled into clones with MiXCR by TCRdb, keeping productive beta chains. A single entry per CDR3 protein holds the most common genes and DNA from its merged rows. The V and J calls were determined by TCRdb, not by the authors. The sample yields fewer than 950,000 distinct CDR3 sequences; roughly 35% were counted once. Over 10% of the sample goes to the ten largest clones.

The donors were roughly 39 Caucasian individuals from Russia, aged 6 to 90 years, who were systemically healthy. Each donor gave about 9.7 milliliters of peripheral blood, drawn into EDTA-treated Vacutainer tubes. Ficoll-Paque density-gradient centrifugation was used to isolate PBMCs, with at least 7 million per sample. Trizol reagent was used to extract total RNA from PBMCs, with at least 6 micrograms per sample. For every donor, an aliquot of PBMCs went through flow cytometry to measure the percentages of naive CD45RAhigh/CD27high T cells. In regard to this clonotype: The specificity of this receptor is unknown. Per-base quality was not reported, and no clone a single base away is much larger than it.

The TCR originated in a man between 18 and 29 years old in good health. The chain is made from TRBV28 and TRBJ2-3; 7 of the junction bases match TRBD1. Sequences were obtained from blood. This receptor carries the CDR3 CASSYPGQSTDTQYF. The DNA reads TGTGCCAGCAGTTATCCGGGACAGAGCACAGATACGCAGTATTTT. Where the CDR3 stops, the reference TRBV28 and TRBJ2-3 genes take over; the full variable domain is DVKVTQSSRYLVKRTGEKVFLECVQDMDHENMFWYRQDPGLGLRLIYFSYDVKMKEKGDIPEGYSVSREKKERFSLILESASTNQTSMYLCASSYPGQSTDTQYFGPGTRLTVL.